These 3 T cell receptor beta chains share one sample of origin, sequenced in a study of T cells in women clearing cervical HPV infection (dated by TCRdb to the late 2010s). The library was prepared using the immunoSEQ multiplex PCR assay. The immuneACCESS repertoire file appears here via TCRdb, limited to in-frame rearrangements. These files lack a portion of the clones; in checked studies, under half of the deficit traces to unresolved V genes, and the cause of the others is not known. The table for this sample lists 35,000 to 45,000 clones. The ten most abundant clones make up 5.5% to 8% of the sample. Sequencing was performed on blood buffy coat. All receptors derive from a woman aged 18 to 75 with a cervical HPV16 infection that either progressed to CIN3+ or cleared (not recorded which).

Worth noting for this clone: Read coverage stops 3 residues before the CDR3 terminus; the germline J gene supplies the remainder. The J gene is TRBJ2-7, the V gene TRBV5-1, with 11 nucleotides matching TRBD2. V was pared by 4 bases and J by 1 base, with 7 bases of the junction left unmatched. Germline CDR1 and CDR2: SGHRS and YFSETQ. The CDR3 is made up of 16 amino acids. The CDR3 is CASSPPTSGVSYEQYF. Partial CDR3 DNA: TGCGCCAGCAGCCCTCCGACTAGCGGGGTTTCCTACGAG.

A note on this clone: The sequenced fragment ends 3 residues before the CDR3 boundary, so the rest is inferred from the germline J gene. This sequence joins TRBV2 and TRBJ1-2; D gene uncertain. Trimming shortened V by 7 bases and J by 7 bases, and 25 bases separated the two germline ends. The CDR3 loop spans 16 amino acids. Per germline, CDR1 SNHLY and CDR2 FYNNEI. CDR3 region: CASTGSMKTVVSGYTF. CDR3 bases read: TGTGCCAGCACCGGCAGCATGAAAACAGTCGTGAGTGGC.

Note on this clone: The CDR3 end is not reached by the read, which stops 3 residues before it; the germline J gene fills it in. V and J are TRBV12-3 or TRBV12-4 and TRBJ2-1, with D unresolved. V was cut by 1 base and J by 7 bases, with 8 bases left in between. The CDR3 is 13 residues long. CDR3 bases read: TGTGCCAGCAGTTTAGAGGTCTCAAATGAG. Amino acid sequence: CASSLEVSNE. The CDR3 in full is CASSLEVSNEQFF.